Listed here is a single T cell receptor (beta chain). Its antigen remains unknown. These gene names are mouse names. The read terminates 4 residues ahead of where the CDR3 ends, so the germline J gene completes it. Reverse transcribed after extraction, RNA yielded cDNA as the sequencing template. The protocol was immunoSEQ multiplex PCR, while the TCRdb copy is restricted to in-frame clones and leaves out a portion. The repertoire has around 300,000 clones, none seen only once; the ten largest take more than 1%. The sample is drawn from a study of CD8+ T cells in alopecia areata. Study overall: Female C3H/HeJ recipients aged roughly 7-10 weeks got skin from C3H/HeJ graft donors aged about 6-12 months that had spontaneous alopecia. Regarding the study as a whole: Tissue-resident alphabeta T cells belonging to normal skin likewise get sequenced within scalp specimens. Researchers report lesional scalp, most notably alopecia totalis/universalis, outstripped normal scalp in clonality.

Sorting of pooled cutaneous lymph node cells used CD4, CD8alpha, NKG2D, NKG2ACE and other markers. The CDR3 spans 13 residues. Looked up from germline, CDR1 is FNHDT and CDR2 is SITEND (reference sequence). Trimming removed 5 bases at V and 0 bases at J, with 8 bases between. The specimen sequenced was CD4+ T cells sorted from a lymph node. This clonotype originated in a C3H/HeJ mouse with alopecia areata. MHC haplotype here: H2-k. V is TRBV19 and J is TRBJ1-1; D possibly corresponds to TRBD1 (6 bases). CDR3 sequence reads: CASRGHANTEVFF. CDR3 DNA, as far as it was read: TGTGCCAGCAGGGGACATGCAAACACA.